The 3 T cell receptor beta chains presented below share a single source sample, sequenced in a study of T cell clonotyping in hematopoietic cell transplantation. Only in-frame clones appear in the TCRdb table, and some are missing; sequencing was by immunoSEQ multiplex PCR. Here the sample spans about 41,000 clones, 85% being singletons. Time point specified: recipient sample about 28 days before transplant, after cytoreduction. The source material was peripheral blood mononuclear cells, sampled before stem cell transplant. The receptors shown here come from a man aged 55 to 70 with acute myeloid leukemia. Some clones in this sample may be carry-over from other donors' samples.

This chain connects TRBV27 to TRBJ2-4, with D possibly being TRBD2 (5 bases). V lost 3 bases and J lost 2, with 8 bases in between. The CDR3 loop spans 14 amino acids. CDR1 and CDR2 from the germline V gene are MNHEY and SMNVEV (reference sequence). CDR3 in amino acids: CASSFRGTKNIQYF. The CDR3 DNA reads TGTGCCAGCAGTTTCCGGGGAACCAAAAACATTCAGTACTTC.

The chain has TRBV7-2 and TRBJ2-5; 11 nucleotides match TRBD2. This CDR3 has 17 residues. Germline loops: CDR1 SGHTA, CDR2 FQGNSA. V shed 1 base, J shed 5 bases, and the junction held 9 bases outside the gene matches. This chain's CDR3 is CASSLGGLAVPRETQYF. The CDR3 DNA is TGTGCCAGCAGCTTAGGGGGACTAGCGGTCCCCCGGGAGACCCAGTACTTC.

On this clone itself: At one end the junction does not follow the germline gene, possibly because of a read error. The V call is TRBV7-2, the J call TRBJ2-1, with TRBD2 matching 9 bases. The length of the CDR3 is 17 residues. From germline, CDR1 is SGHTA and CDR2 FQGNSA. CDR3 coding DNA: TGTGCCAGCAGCTTAGTGAGCGGGGGGACCTCCCACAATGAGCAGTTCTTC. It specifies CASSLVSGGTSHNEQFF. Full variable domain (missing parts from reference TRBV7-2 and TRBJ2-1): GAGVSQSPSNKVTEKGKDVELRCDPISGHTALYWYRQSLGQGLEFLIYFQGNSAPDKSGLPSDRFSAERTGGSVSTLTIQRTQQEDSAVYLCASSLVSGGTSHNEQFFGPGTRLTVL.